The present entry profiles one T cell receptor beta chain with its context. Its antigen is as yet unknown. They ran version v3.0 of the immunoSEQ assay at survey level. The table came from immunoSEQ multiplex PCR; TCRdb's copy has only in-frame clones and leaves some out. The sample holds 25,000 to 35,000 clones; around 84% are singletons and the top ten take approximately 4.8%. This CDR3 is 16 amino acids long. Germline V CDR1 and CDR2: SGHRS, YFSETQ. V was clipped by 4 bases and J by 6 bases; unmatched bases: 8. These data come from a study of long-term antiretroviral therapy in people with HIV. Overall study context: About a decade before 2015, the earliest samples were taken when ART was typically delayed. Broader study findings: The data indicate that diversity increased after ART but remained below transplant donor controls. Adherence to ART, viral resistance and therapy changes lacked any data. Relative to control repertoires, HIV repertoires exhibited narrower CDR3 length ranges.

Here the sequenced sample was unsorted PBMCs, taken 0.8 years after starting antiretroviral therapy. The receptor's source is a woman aged 25-40 years with HIV. The V call is TRBV5-1, the J call TRBJ1-5; 12 nucleotides align to TRBD1. CDR3 region: CASSEGQGALGQPQHF. The DNA for the CDR3 is TGCGCCAGCAGCGAGGGACAGGGGGCGTTAGGTCAGCCCCAGCATTTT.